This paragraph reports one T cell receptor beta chain. As yet, its antigen is unknown. 5' RACE that incorporated UMI labels was used to prepare the TRB cDNA libraries. TCRdb reprocessed the 5' RACE reads; each CDR3 protein has one entry and no DNA is given. The sample holds some 110,000 distinct CDR3 sequences. This sample is part of a study of CXCR3-negative and CXCR3-positive naive CD8 T cells. Points from the study as a whole: Whereas both naive subsets had comparably high diversity, memory CD8+ cells had much lower diversity. Naive CXCR3-negative cells resembled naive CXCR3-positive cells in TRBV-TRBJ usage; memory cells differed. For CXCR3-positive naive cells, TRB CDR3s were more hydrophobic than those of CXCR3-negative naive cells. The level of CXCR3 expression partially decreased after cryopreservation; the majority of assays used fresh PBMCs.

CD45RO-CCR7+CD27+CD95- defined naive CD8+ T cells. Germline CDR1 is MDHEN and CDR2 is SYDVKM. The CDR3 spans 17 residues. V is TRBV28 and J is TRBJ1-1; TCRdb returns TRBD1, unconfirmable since there is no DNA. This sequence was found in a human donor in good health. Some clones in this sample may be carry-over from other donors' samples. Sequencing was done on a sample of naive CXCR3+ CD8+ T cells from blood. The subset is: CD45RO-CCR7+CD27+CD95- naive CD8+ T cells expressing CXCR3 (TNR3+). The CDR3 loop is CASSLDRDRGRDTEAFF.